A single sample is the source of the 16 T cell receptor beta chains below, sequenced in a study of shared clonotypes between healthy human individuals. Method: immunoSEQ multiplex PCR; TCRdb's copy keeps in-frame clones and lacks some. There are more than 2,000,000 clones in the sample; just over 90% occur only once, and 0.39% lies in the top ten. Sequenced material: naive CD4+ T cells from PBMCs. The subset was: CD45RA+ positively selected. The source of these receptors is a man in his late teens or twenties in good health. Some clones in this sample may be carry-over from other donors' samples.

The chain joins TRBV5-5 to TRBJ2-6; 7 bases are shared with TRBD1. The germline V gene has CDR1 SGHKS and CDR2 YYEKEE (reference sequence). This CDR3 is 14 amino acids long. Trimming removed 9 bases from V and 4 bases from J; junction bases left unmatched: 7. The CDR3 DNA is TGTGCCACCGCGACAGGGCAAGGGGCCAACGTCCTGACTTTC. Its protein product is CATATGQGANVLTF.

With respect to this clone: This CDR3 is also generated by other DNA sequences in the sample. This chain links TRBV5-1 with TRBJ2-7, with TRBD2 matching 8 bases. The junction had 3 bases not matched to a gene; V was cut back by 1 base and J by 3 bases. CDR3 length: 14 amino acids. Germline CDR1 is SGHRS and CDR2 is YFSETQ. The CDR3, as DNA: TGCGCCAGCAGCTTGACGGGAGGGAACTACGAGCAGTACTTC. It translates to CASSLTGGNYEQYF.

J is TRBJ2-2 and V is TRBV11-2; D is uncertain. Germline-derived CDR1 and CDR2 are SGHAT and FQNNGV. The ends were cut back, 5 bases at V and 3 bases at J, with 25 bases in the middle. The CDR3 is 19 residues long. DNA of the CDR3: TGTGCCAGCAGCCCAGATTTCCGGGCGAACCAATTACACACCGGGGAGCTGTTTTTT. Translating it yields CASSPDFRANQLHTGELFF.

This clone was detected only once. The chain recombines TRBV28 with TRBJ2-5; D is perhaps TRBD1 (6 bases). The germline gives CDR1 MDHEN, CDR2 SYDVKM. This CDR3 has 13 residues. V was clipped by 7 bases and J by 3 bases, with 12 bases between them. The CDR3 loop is CASTRGRKETQYF. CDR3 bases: TGTGCCAGCACCAGGGGAAGGAAAGAGACCCAGTACTTC. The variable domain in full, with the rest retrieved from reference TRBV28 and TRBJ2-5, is DVKVTQSSRYLVKRTGEKVFLECVQDMDHENMFWYRQDPGLGLRLIYFSYDVKMKEKGDIPEGYSVSREKKERFSLILESASTNQTSMYLCASTRGRKETQYFGPGTRLLVL.

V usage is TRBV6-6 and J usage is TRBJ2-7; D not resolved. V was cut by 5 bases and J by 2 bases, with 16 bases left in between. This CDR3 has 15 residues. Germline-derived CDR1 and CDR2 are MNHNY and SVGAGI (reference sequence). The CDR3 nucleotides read TGTGCCAGCAGTACACAAATGAGGTCGGCCTACGAGCAGTACTTC. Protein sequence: CASSTQMRSAYEQYF.

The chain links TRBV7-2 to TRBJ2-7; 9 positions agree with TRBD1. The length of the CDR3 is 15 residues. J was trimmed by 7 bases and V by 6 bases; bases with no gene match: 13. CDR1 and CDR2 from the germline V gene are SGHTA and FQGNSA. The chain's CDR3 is CASRDAGTGFDEQYF. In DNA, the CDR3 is TGTGCCAGCAGGGACGCCGGGACAGGGTTTGATGAGCAGTACTTC.

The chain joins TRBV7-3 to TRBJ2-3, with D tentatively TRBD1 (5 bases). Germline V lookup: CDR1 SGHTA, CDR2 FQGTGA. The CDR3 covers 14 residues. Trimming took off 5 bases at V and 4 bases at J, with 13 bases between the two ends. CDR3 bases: TGTGCCAGCAGCGCTAGAAGGGGTGCAGATACGCAGTATTTT. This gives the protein CASSARRGADTQYF.

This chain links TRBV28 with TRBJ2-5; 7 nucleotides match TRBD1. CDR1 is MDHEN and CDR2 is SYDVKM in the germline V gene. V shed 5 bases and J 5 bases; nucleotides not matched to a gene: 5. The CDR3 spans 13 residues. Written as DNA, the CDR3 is TGTGCCAGCAGTCCGGGACAGATGGAGACCCAGTACTTC. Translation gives CASSPGQMETQYF.

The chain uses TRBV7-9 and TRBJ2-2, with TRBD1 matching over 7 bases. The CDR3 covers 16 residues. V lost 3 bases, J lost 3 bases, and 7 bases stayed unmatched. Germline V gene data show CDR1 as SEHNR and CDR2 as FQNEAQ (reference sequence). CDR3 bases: TGTGCCAGCAGCTTTACAGGGGAAGCGGACACCGGGGAGCTGTTTTTT. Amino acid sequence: CASSFTGEADTGELFF. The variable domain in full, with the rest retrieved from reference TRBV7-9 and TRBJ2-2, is DTGVSQNPRHKITKRGQNVTFRCDPISEHNRLYWYRQTLGQGPEFLTYFQNEAQLEKSRLLSDRFSAERPKGSFSTLEIQRTEQGDSAMYLCASSFTGEADTGELFFGEGSRLTVL.

The DNA of the CDR3 is TGTGCCTGGAGTTCTTTTGGACAGGGTTACGGTGAAGCTTTCTTT. This translates into CAWSSFGQGYGEAFF. The chain joins TRBV30 to TRBJ1-1; 8 nucleotides align to TRBD1. Germline loops: CDR1 GTSNPN, CDR2 SVGIG (reference sequence). Losses at the gene ends were 2 bases for V and 7 bases for J; bases not matched to a gene: 12. The CDR3 has 15 amino acids.

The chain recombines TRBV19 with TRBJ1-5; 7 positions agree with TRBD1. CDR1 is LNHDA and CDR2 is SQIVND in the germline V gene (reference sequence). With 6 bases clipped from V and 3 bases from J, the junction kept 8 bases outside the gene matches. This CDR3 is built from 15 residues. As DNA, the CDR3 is TGTGCCAGTAGAGCGAAGACAGGGATCAATCAGCCCCAGCATTTT. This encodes CASRAKTGINQPQHF.

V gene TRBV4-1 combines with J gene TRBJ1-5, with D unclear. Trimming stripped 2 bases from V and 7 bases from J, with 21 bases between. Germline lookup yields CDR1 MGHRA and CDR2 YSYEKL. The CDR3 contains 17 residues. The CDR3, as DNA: TGCGCCAGCAGCCAAAATGAGGGCACGGTCGGAGGGCAGCCCCAGCATTTT. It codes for CASSQNEGTVGGQPQHF.

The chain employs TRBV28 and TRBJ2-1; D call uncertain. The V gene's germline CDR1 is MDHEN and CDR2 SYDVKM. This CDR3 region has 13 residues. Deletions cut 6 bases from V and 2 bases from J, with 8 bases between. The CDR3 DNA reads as TGTGCCAGCAGCCCCTCCGCCTACAATGAGCAGTTCTTC. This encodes CASSPSAYNEQFF.

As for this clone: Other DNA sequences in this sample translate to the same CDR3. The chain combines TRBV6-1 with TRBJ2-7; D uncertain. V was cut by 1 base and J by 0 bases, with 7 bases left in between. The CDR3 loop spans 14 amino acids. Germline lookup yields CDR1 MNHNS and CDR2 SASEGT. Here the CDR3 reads CASSEGPSSYEQYF. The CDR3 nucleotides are TGTGCCAGCAGTGAAGGGCCGAGCTCCTACGAGCAGTACTTC.

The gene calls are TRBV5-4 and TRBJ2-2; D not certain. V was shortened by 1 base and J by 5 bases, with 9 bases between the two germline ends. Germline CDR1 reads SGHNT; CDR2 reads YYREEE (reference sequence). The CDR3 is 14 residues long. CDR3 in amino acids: CASSLRVDTGELFF. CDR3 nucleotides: TGTGCCAGCAGCTTGCGGGTCGATACCGGGGAGCTGTTTTTT.

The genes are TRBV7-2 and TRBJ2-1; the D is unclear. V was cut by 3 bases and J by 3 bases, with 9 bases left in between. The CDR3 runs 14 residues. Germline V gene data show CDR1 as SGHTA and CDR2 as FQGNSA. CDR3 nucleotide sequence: TGTGCCAGCAGCTTTGCTCCCCACTACAATGAGCAGTTCTTC. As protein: CASSFAPHYNEQFF.